This T cell receptor beta chain stems from a study of blood T cells in healthy people across ages. CDR1 and CDR2 (germline): SQVTM, ANQGSEA. The CDR3 is made up of 12 amino acids. Trimming left V 1 base short and J 3 bases short, with 7 bases between. Primed by a sample-barcoded 5' primer and a J-beta primer mix, a second PCR proceeded for 7 to 11 cycles. TCRdb passed the 5' RACE reads through MiXCR, listing each CDR3 protein once. Here the sample spans around 500,000 distinct CDR3 sequences, 40% to 50% being singletons. In this sample, this clonotype turned up many times. The genes are TRBV29-1 and TRBJ2-7; D gene uncertain. Specimen: blood. This clonotype was obtained from a man older than 75 in good health. CDR3 in amino acids: CSVEVQDYEQYF. DNA of the CDR3: TGCAGCGTTGAAGTCCAGGACTACGAGCAGTACTTC.